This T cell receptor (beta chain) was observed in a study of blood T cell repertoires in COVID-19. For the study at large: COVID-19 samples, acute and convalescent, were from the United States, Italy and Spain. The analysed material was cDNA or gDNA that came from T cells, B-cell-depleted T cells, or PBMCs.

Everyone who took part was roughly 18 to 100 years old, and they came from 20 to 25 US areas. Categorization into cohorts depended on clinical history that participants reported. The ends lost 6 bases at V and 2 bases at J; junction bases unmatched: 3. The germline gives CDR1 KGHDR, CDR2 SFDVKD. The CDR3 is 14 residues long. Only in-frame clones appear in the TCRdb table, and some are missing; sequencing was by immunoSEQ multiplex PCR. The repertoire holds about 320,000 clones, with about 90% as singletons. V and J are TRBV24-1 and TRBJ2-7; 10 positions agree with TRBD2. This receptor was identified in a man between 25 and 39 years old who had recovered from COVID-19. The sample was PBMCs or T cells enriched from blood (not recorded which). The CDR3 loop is CATSSGGAAYEQYF. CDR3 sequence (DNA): TGTGCCACCAGTAGCGGGGGGGCCGCCTACGAGCAGTACTTC.